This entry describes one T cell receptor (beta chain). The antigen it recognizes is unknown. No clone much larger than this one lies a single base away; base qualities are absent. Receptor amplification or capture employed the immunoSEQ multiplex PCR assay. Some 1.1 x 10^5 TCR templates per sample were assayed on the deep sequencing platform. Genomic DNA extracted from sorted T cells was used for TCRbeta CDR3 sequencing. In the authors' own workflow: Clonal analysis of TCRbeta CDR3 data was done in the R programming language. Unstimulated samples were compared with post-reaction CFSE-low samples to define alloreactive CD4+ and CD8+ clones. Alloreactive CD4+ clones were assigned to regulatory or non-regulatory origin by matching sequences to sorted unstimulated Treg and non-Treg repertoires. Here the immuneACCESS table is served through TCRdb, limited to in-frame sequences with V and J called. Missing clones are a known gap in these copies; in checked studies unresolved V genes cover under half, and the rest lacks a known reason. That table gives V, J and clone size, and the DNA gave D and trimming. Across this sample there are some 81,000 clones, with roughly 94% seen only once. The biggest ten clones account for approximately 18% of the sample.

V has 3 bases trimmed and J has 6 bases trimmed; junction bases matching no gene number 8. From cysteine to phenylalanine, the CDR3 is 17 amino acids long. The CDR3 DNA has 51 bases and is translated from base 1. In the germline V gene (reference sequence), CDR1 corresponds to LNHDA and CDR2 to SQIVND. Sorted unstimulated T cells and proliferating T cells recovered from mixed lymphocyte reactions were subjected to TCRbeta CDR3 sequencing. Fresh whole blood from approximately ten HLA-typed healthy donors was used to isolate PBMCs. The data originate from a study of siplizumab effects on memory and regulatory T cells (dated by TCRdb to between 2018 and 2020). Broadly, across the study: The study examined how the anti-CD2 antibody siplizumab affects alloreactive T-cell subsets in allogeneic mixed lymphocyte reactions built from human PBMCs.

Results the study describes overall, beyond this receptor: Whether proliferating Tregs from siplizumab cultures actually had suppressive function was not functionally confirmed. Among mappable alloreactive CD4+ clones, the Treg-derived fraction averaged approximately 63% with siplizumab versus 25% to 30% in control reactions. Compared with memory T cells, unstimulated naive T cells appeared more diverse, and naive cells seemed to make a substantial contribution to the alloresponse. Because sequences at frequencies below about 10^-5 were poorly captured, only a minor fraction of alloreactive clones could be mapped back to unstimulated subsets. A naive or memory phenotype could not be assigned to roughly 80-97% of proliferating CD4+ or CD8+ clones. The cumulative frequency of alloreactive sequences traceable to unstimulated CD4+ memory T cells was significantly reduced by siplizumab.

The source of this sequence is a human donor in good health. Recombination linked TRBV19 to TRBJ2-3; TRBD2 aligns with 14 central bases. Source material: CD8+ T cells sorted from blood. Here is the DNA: TGTGCCAGTAGTATCGGGACTAGCGGGAGAATTGCGGATACGCAGTATTTT. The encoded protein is CASSIGTSGRIADTQYF.